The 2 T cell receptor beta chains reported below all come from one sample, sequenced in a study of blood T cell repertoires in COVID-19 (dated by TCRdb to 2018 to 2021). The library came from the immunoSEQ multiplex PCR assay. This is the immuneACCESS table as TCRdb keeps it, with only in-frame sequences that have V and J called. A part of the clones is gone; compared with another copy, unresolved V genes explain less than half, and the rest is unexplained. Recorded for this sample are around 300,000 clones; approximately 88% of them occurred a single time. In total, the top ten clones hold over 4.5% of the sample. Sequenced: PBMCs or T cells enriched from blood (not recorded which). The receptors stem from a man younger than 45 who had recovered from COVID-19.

The CDR3 protein is CASSINRGLAGYLSSYNEQFF. The CDR3 nucleotides read TGTGCCAGTAGTATAAACAGGGGACTAGCGGGGTACCTTTCCTCCTACAATGAGCAGTTCTTC. The chain carries TRBV19 and TRBJ2-1; 13 bases agree with TRBD2. CDR1 LNHDA and CDR2 SQIVND come from the germline V gene (reference sequence). The J segment lost 0 bases and the V segment lost 2 bases, leaving 13 bases of the junction unmatched. This CDR3 comprises 21 residues. The variable domain in full, completed from reference TRBV19 and TRBJ2-1, reads DGGITQSPKYLFRKEGQNVTLSCEQNLNHDAMYWYRQDPGQGLRLIYYSQIVNDFQKGDIAEGYSVSREKKESFPLTVTSAQKNPTAFYLCASSINRGLAGYLSSYNEQFFGPGTRLTVL.

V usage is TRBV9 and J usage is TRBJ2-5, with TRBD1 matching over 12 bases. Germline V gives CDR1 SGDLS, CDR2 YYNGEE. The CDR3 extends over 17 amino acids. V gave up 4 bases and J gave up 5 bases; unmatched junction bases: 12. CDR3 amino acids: CASSYTAGQGAWETQYF. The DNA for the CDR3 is TGTGCCAGCAGCTATACGGCGGGACAGGGGGCCTGGGAGACCCAGTACTTC.